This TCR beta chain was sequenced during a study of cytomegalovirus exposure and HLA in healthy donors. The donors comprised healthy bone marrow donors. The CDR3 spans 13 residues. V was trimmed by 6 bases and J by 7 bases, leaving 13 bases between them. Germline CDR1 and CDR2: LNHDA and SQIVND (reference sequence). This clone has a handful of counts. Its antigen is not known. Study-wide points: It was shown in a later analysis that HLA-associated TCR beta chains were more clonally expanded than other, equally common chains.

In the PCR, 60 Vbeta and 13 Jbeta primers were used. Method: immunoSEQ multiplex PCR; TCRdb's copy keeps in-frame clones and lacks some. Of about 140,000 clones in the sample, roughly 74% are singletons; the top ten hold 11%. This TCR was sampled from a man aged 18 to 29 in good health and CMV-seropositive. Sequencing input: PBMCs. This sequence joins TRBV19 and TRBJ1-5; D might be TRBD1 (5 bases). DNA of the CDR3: TGTGCCAGTAGCCAGGGTCTGAGGCAGCCCCAGCATTTT. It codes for CASSQGLRQPQHF.